Presented here are 32 T cell receptor beta chains from one specimen sequenced in a study of T cell repertoires in cytomegalovirus infection. Their specific antigens are unknown. TCRdb fed the reads into MiXCR, producing one record per CDR3 protein. The sample lists about 310,000 distinct CDR3 sequences; roughly 25% were seen once. The sequencing used cultured PBMCs, collected from culture after CMV antigen stimulation. The receptors here all came from a human donor in good health (CMV status not recorded). Some clones in this sample may be carry-over from other donors' samples.

Only a few counts were recorded for this clonotype. The V and J genes are TRBV12-3 or TRBV12-4 and TRBJ2-1; no clear D gene. This CDR3 is built from 14 residues. Trimming shortened V by 3 bases and J by 4 bases, and 10 bases separated the two germline ends. CDR3 DNA sequence: TGTGCCAGCAGTTTCGGCGGAGATTACAATGAGCAGTTCTTC. Protein product: CASSFGGDYNEQFF.

The chain links TRBV27 to TRBJ1-1; D uncertain. Trimming stripped 3 bases from V and 1 base from J, with 9 bases between. The germline V gene has CDR1 MNHEY and CDR2 SMNVEV (reference sequence). The CDR3 runs 14 residues. DNA of the CDR3: TGTGCCAGCAGTTTGGTCGACTCGAACACTGAAGCTTTCTTT. It specifies CASSLVDSNTEAFF.

This clonotype turned up a few times. The rearrangement uses TRBV28 and TRBJ2-7, with TRBD2 matching over 11 bases. CDR3 size: 13 residues. The germline V gene encodes CDR1 MDHEN and CDR2 SYDVKM. The J segment lost 11 bases and the V segment lost 5 bases, leaving 8 bases of the junction unmatched. The CDR3 sequence: CASSPGTSGRKYF. For the CDR3, the DNA is TGTGCCAGCAGTCCCGGGACTAGCGGTCGGAAGTACTTC.

This clonotype was counted a few times. The chain uses TRBV10-1 and TRBJ1-2; D is perhaps TRBD1 (5 bases). The CDR3 extends over 13 amino acids. V lost 4 bases and J 5 bases, leaving 11 bases between the germline ends. The V gene's germline CDR1 is WNHNN and CDR2 SYGVQD (reference sequence). The chain's CDR3 is CASSVGRTYGYTF. Here the CDR3 DNA reads TGCGCCAGCAGTGTTGGCAGGACATATGGCTACACCTTC.

The genes are TRBV5-6 and TRBJ1-4, with D hard to call. V was cut by 0 bases and J by 1 base, with 1 base left in between. The CDR3 contains 13 residues. Germline V gene data show CDR1 as SGHDT and CDR2 as YYEEEE. The CDR3 sequence is CASSLVTNEKLFF. CDR3 in DNA: TGTGCCAGCAGCTTGGTAACTAATGAAAAACTGTTTTTT.

The DNA for the CDR3 is TGCGCCAGCAGCTTAGGGACTTCAACTAATGAAAAACTGTTTTTT. It specifies CASSLGTSTNEKLFF. The chain couples TRBV5-1 to TRBJ1-4; the D gene is possibly TRBD1 (5 bases). Germline V gene lookup returns CDR1 SGHRS and CDR2 YFSETQ. The CDR3 has 15 amino acids. Trimming pared 2 bases from V and 0 bases from J, leaving 8 bases between.

The CDR3 protein is CSARVRGAINEKLFF. The CDR3 nucleotides are TGCAGTGCTAGAGTTCGGGGGGCGATTAATGAAAAACTGTTTTTT. The gene calls are TRBV20-1 and TRBJ1-4, with a tentative D call TRBD1 (6 bases). The V and J ends lost 1 base and 4 bases respectively, with 13 bases between them. The CDR3 contains 15 residues. Germline V lookup: CDR1 DFQATT, CDR2 SNEGSKA (reference sequence).

This clonotype was detected a few times. V gene TRBV5-5 combines with J gene TRBJ2-3, with 7 bases lining up with TRBD2. Trimming cost V 4 bases and J 6 bases; bases outside gene matches: 14. This CDR3 has 16 residues. Germline loops: CDR1 SGHKS, CDR2 YYEKEE (reference sequence). The CDR3 DNA reads TGTGCCAGCAGCCCGAGGCTAGCGGAGCCCCATGATACGCAGTATTTT. Protein: CASSPRLAEPHDTQYF.

The rearrangement links TRBV12-3 or TRBV12-4 to TRBJ1-5, with TRBD1 as a possible D gene (5 bases). The CDR3 covers 15 residues. V lost 4 bases, J lost 3 bases, and 13 bases lay in between. The CDR3 DNA sequence: TGTGCCAGCAGTTCAATACAGGCGCACAATCAGCCCCAGCATTTT. This sequence encodes CASSSIQAHNQPQHF.

This clonotype has a count of ten or more. The chain combines TRBV7-8 with TRBJ2-3, with 10 bases fitting TRBD2. Germline loops: CDR1 SGHVS, CDR2 FQNEAQ. The V gene end was trimmed by 3 bases and the J gene end by 1 base; junction bases not matched to a gene: 4. The CDR3 is made up of 16 amino acids. CDR3 loop: CASSFRLAGGTDTQYF. The CDR3, as DNA: TGTGCCAGCAGCTTTCGGCTAGCGGGAGGCACAGATACGCAGTATTTT.

This clonotype was seen more than once but under ten times. V and J are TRBV7-9 and TRBJ2-5, with 9 nucleotides matching TRBD2. Trimming cost V 5 bases and J 3 bases; bases outside gene matches: 13. The CDR3 contains 17 residues. Germline V gene data show CDR1 as SEHNR and CDR2 as FQNEAQ (reference sequence). This chain's CDR3 is CASSPGVSGSFEETQYF. Here the CDR3 DNA reads TGTGCCAGCAGCCCGGGGGTTAGCGGGAGTTTTGAAGAGACCCAGTACTTC.

This clonotype has only a few counts. The chain employs TRBV4-1 and TRBJ2-5; 12 bases line up with TRBD2. The J segment lost 4 bases and the V segment lost 4 bases, leaving 4 bases of the junction unmatched. Germline values: CDR1 MGHRA, CDR2 YSYEKL. CDR3 length: 15 amino acids. The CDR3 reads CASSRLAGVPETQYF. CDR3 in DNA: TGCGCCAGCAGCCGACTAGCGGGAGTCCCAGAGACCCAGTACTTC.

This clonotype came up a few times. The genes are TRBV7-9 and TRBJ2-7; D possibly corresponds to TRBD2 (6 bases). This CDR3 comprises 13 residues. Germline CDR1 and CDR2: SEHNR and FQNEAQ (reference sequence). V lost 5 bases and J 5 bases, leaving 13 bases between the germline ends. The DNA for the CDR3 is TGTGCCAGCAGCCGAGGAAGCGGGCACGAGCAGTACTTC. Protein sequence: CASSRGSGHEQYF. The whole variable domain, remainder taken from reference TRBV7-9 and TRBJ2-7, is DTGVSQNPRHKITKRGQNVTFRCDPISEHNRLYWYRQTLGQGPEFLTYFQNEAQLEKSRLLSDRFSAERPKGSFSTLEIQRTEQGDSAMYLCASSRGSGHEQYFGPGTRLTVT.

In DNA form, the CDR3 reads TGTGCCAGCAGTTTAGGATGGGGTGAAGCTTTCTTT. This translates into CASSLGWGEAFF. The chain employs TRBV27 and TRBJ1-1, with no clear D. The CDR3 contains 12 residues. The germline gives CDR1 MNHEY, CDR2 SMNVEV (reference sequence). V was cut by 2 bases and J by 7 bases, with 8 bases left in between.

This clonotype was recorded a few times. J is TRBJ1-1 and V is TRBV6-1; D not certain. The CDR3 consists of 13 residues. V shed 5 bases and J shed 10 bases, with 17 bases lying between them. The germline CDR1 and CDR2 sequences are MNHNS and SASEGT. CDR3 bases: TGTGCCAGCAGTTACCGTGGGGTGGGTGGAGCTTTCTTT. It encodes CASSYRGVGGAFF.

V usage is TRBV6-6 and J usage is TRBJ2-7, with 10 bases lining up with TRBD1. CDR1 and CDR2 from the germline V gene are MNHNY and SVGAGI (reference sequence). The CDR3 spans 14 residues. With 0 bases clipped from V and 6 bases from J, the junction kept 2 bases outside the gene matches. The CDR3 DNA reads TGTGCCAGCAGTTACTCAGGGACAGGGGTCGAGCAGTACGTC. Protein: CASSYSGTGVEQYV.

This clonotype appeared many times. This chain joins TRBV6-2 or TRBV6-3 and TRBJ2-1; 8 nucleotides agree with TRBD2. V shed 7 bases, J shed 3 bases, and the junction held 2 bases outside the gene matches. The germline gives CDR1 MNHEY, CDR2 SVGEGT. The CDR3 runs 13 residues. CDR3 DNA: TGTGCCAGCAAGAGCGGGAGCTACAATGAGCAGTTCTTC. Translated, it gives CASKSGSYNEQFF.

This clonotype was picked up a small number of times. The chain has TRBV6-2 or TRBV6-3 and TRBJ2-1, with 7 bases fitting TRBD2. J gave up 8 bases and V 11 bases, and 6 bases lay outside the gene matches. The length of the CDR3 is 11 residues. The germline V gene has CDR1 MNHEY and CDR2 SVGEGT. The CDR3 coding sequence is TGTGCCGAGGGAGGGAGGGATGAGCAGTTCTTC. It yields the protein CAEGGRDEQFF.

This clonotype was seen ten or more times. The rearrangement joins TRBV7-2 to TRBJ2-5; 8 bases are shared with TRBD2. V lost 2 bases to trimming and J lost 6 bases; unmatched junction nucleotides: 8. Germline-derived CDR1 and CDR2 are SGHTA and FQGNSA. This CDR3 region has 15 residues. This CDR3 is CASSLRTSPPKTQYF. The CDR3 nucleotides are TGTGCCAGCAGCTTAAGGACTAGCCCACCCAAGACCCAGTACTTC.

The table lists this clonotype with a few counts. The rearrangement uses TRBV18 and TRBJ1-1; TRBD1 might be the D (5 bases). The V end was cut by 4 bases, the J end by 1 base, with 13 bases between. The CDR3 totals 15 residues. Germline V lookup: CDR1 KGHSH, CDR2 LQKENI. The CDR3 bases are TGTGCCAGCTCACGGGTAGAGGGACCGAACACTGAAGCTTTCTTT. Amino acids: CASSRVEGPNTEAFF.

The chain carries TRBV5-1 and TRBJ1-3, with D maybe TRBD1 (6 bases). The CDR3 has 15 residues. Trimming took off 5 bases at V and 0 bases at J, with 12 bases between the two ends. Germline V gives CDR1 SGHRS, CDR2 YFSETQ. This chain's CDR3 is CASRLDSNSGNTIYF. The CDR3 DNA is TGCGCCAGCAGGCTGGACAGCAACTCTGGAAACACCATATATTTT.

The sample holds many counts of this clonotype. This chain uses TRBV7-2 with TRBJ2-1; D remains ambiguous. Germline V gene lookup returns CDR1 SGHTA and CDR2 FQGNSA. The CDR3 runs 15 residues. Trimming cost V 1 base and J 2 bases, with 9 bases left between them. The CDR3 protein is CASSLDWLAYNEQFF. The CDR3 coding sequence is TGTGCCAGCAGCTTAGACTGGCTAGCCTACAATGAGCAGTTCTTC. Looking up the rest from reference TRBV7-2 and TRBJ2-1 gives the full variable domain: GAGVSQSPSNKVTEKGKDVELRCDPISGHTALYWYRQSLGQGLEFLIYFQGNSAPDKSGLPSDRFSAERTGGSVSTLTIQRTQQEDSAVYLCASSLDWLAYNEQFFGPGTRLTVL.

The rearrangement links TRBV10-3 to TRBJ2-1; the D gene is possibly TRBD2 (5 bases). V was cut by 3 bases and J by 7 bases, with 7 bases left in between. This CDR3 is built from 12 residues. Germline-derived CDR1 and CDR2 are ENHRY and SYGVKD. DNA for the CDR3: TGTGCCATCAGTGAAACTAGGAATGAGCAGTTCTTC. Amino acids: CAISETRNEQFF.

This clonotype was picked up many times. This CDR3 reads CASSLVRTSGRIRAGELFF. CDR3 nucleotides: TGTGCCAGCAGCCTCGTCCGGACTAGCGGGAGAATAAGGGCCGGGGAGCTGTTTTTT. This chain joins TRBV7-2 and TRBJ2-2; TRBD2 matches 13 bases. With 5 bases clipped from V and 6 bases from J, the junction kept 15 bases outside the gene matches. Germline values: CDR1 SGHTA, CDR2 FQGNSA. The CDR3 has 19 residues.

The chain links TRBV19 to TRBJ2-7, with 7 positions matching TRBD1. V shed 3 bases, J shed 4 bases, and the junction held 9 bases outside the gene matches. Germline V gene data show CDR1 as LNHDA and CDR2 as SQIVND (reference sequence). The CDR3 is 15 residues long. DNA for the CDR3: TGTGCCAGTAGTATCCGGAAAGGGGGCCCATACGAGCAGTACTTC. It yields the protein CASSIRKGGPYEQYF.

This clonotype was seen at least ten times. The chain couples TRBV7-2 to TRBJ2-5; no definite D call. The CDR3 runs to 15 residues. Trimming removed 1 base at V and 4 bases at J, with 13 bases between. Germline V gene lookup returns CDR1 SGHTA and CDR2 FQGNSA. DNA of the CDR3: TGTGCCAGCAGCTTAGTTCTTAACCTGGGAGAGACCCAGTACTTC. Translated, it gives CASSLVLNLGETQYF. Combining the CDR3 with reference TRBV7-2 and TRBJ2-5 gives the whole variable domain GAGVSQSPSNKVTEKGKDVELRCDPISGHTALYWYRQSLGQGLEFLIYFQGNSAPDKSGLPSDRFSAERTGGSVSTLTIQRTQQEDSAVYLCASSLVLNLGETQYFGPGTRLLVL.

This clonotype was recorded at least ten times. The chain recombines TRBV7-3 with TRBJ2-1; D uncertain. The germline CDR1 and CDR2 sequences are SGHTA and FQGTGA. The CDR3 extends over 16 amino acids. V was pared by 6 bases and J by 10 bases, with 25 bases between. The CDR3 region is CASSPLSGPDLGEQFF. In DNA form, the CDR3 reads TGTGCCAGCAGTCCCCTCTCTGGACCAGACCTGGGGGAGCAGTTCTTC.

This clonotype was recorded many times. V usage is TRBV7-2 and J usage is TRBJ2-7, with 8 bases lining up with TRBD1. V was pared by 4 bases and J by 7 bases, with 6 bases of the junction left unmatched. CDR1 and CDR2 from the germline V gene are SGHTA and FQGNSA. This CDR3 spans 13 amino acids. The CDR3 protein is CASSSRQGWEQYV. CDR3 in DNA: TGTGCCAGCAGCTCCCGACAGGGGTGGGAGCAGTACGTC.

The table lists this clonotype with a few counts. For the CDR3, the DNA is TGTGCCAGCGCCTTTGGGGCGAACACTGAAGCTTTCTTT. This gives the protein CASAFGANTEAFF. The V and J genes are TRBV28 and TRBJ1-1; a possible D gene is TRBD1 (5 bases). CDR3 length: 13 residues. The germline V gene encodes CDR1 MDHEN and CDR2 SYDVKM. Trimming took 8 bases from V and 1 from J, leaving 11 bases between them.

This clonotype was detected only a few times. The chain employs TRBV7-9 and TRBJ1-3, with unresolved D. Germline V gene lookup returns CDR1 SEHNR and CDR2 FQNEAQ (reference sequence). The V gene lost 5 bases and the J gene lost 2 bases, with 4 bases spanning the gap. This CDR3 spans 12 amino acids. The CDR3 spells CASSNTGNTIYF. CDR3 bases: TGTGCCAGCAGCAATACTGGAAACACCATATATTTT. Together with reference TRBV7-9 and TRBJ1-3, the CDR3 gives the full variable domain: DTGVSQNPRHKITKRGQNVTFRCDPISEHNRLYWYRQTLGQGPEFLTYFQNEAQLEKSRLLSDRFSAERPKGSFSTLEIQRTEQGDSAMYLCASSNTGNTIYFGEGSWLTVV.

This chain uses TRBV20-1 with TRBJ2-1; 9 nucleotides match TRBD2. The CDR3 consists of 14 residues. Trimming removed 7 bases from V and 7 bases from J; junction bases left unmatched: 11. Germline V lookup: CDR1 DFQATT, CDR2 SNEGSKA (reference sequence). CDR3 in amino acids: CSGLQNSGSNEQFF. The CDR3 bases are TGCAGTGGCCTGCAAAATAGCGGGAGTAATGAGCAGTTCTTC.

The chain uses TRBV9 and TRBJ2-1, with D unclear. CDR1 SGDLS and CDR2 YYNGEE come from the germline V gene. The CDR3 loop spans 13 amino acids. Deletions cut 3 bases from V and 6 bases from J, with 10 bases between. Here the CDR3 DNA reads TGTGCCAGCAGCGCAGGAAAGGGCAATGAGCAGTTCTTC. This codes for CASSAGKGNEQFF.